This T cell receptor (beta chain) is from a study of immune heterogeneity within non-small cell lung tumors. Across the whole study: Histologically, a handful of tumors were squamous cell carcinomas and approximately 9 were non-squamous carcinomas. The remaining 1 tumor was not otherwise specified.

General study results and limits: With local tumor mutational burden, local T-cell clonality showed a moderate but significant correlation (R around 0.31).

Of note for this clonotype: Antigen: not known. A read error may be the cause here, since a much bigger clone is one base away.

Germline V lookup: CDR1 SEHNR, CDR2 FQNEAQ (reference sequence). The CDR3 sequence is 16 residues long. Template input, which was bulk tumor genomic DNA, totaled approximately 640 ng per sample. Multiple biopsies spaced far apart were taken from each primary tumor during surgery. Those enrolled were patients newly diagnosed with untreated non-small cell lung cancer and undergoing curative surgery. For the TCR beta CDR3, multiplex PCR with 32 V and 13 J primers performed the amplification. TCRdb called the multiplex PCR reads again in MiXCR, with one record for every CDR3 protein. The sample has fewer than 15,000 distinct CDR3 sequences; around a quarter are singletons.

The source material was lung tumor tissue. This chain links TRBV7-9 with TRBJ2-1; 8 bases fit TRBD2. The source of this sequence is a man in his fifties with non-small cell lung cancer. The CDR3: CARQGDGTRDYNVQFF. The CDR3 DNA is TGTGCCAGGCAAGGCGACGGGACTAGGGACTACAATGTGCAGTTCTTC.